This T cell receptor beta chain was recovered during a study of blood T cell repertoires in COVID-19. Study information: Whether acute or convalescent, the COVID-19 samples came from the United States, Italy and Spain. T cells, B-cell-depleted T cells, or PBMCs provided the cDNA or gDNA that served as material.

This clone was observed a single time. Under the authors' procedure: Reference gene primer amplification yielded estimated nucleated cell counts. The method was immunoSEQ multiplex PCR; TCRdb's version includes in-frame clones alone and lacks a portion of them. That table gives V, J and clone size, and the DNA gave D and trimming. The sample has about 140,000 clones, 70% to 90% seen once. Per the germline V gene, CDR1 is MNHEY and CDR2 is SVGAGI. V was clipped by 6 bases and J by 5 bases, with 16 bases between them. The CDR3 is made up of 14 amino acids. Sequencing was done on a sample of peripheral blood. The clonotype was recovered from a man between 65 and 85 years old with acute or convalescent COVID-19. V and J are TRBV6-5 and TRBJ1-1; possible D gene TRBD1, 6 bases. The CDR3 DNA is TGTGCCAGCAGCCTAACCGGGACAAGTACTGAAGCTTTCTTT. Its translation is CASSLTGTSTEAFF.